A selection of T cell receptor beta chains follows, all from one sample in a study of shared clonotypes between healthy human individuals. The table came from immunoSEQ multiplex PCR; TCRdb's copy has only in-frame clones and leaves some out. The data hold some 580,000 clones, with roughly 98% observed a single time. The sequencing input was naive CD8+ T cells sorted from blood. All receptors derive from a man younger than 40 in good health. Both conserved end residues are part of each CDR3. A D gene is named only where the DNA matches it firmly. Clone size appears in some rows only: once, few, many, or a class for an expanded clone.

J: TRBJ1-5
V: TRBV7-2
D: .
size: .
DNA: TGTGCCAGCAGCTTAGGGGGAAAGGGCAGCAATCAGCCCCAGCATTTT
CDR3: CASSLGGKGSNQPQHF

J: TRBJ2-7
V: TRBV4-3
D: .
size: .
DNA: TGCGCCAGCAGCCAAGACGGGGTCGCCTACGAGCAGTACTTC
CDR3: CASSQDGVAYEQYF

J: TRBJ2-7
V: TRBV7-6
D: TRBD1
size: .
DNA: TGTGCCAGCAGCGCAGAGACAGGGGTCGTCTACGAGCAGTACTTC
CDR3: CASSAETGVVYEQYF

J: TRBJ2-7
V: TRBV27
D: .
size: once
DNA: TGTGCCAGCAGTGCTCCGCATGACAACATCTACGAGCAGTACTTC
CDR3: CASSAPHDNIYEQYF

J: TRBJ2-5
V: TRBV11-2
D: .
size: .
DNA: TGTGCCAGCAGCTTAGTTGATTCACGAGCCCAGTACTTC
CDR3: CASSLVDSRAQYF

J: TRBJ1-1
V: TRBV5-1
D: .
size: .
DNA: TGCGCCAGCAGCTTGGGGTTGGGACCCGACACTGAAGCTTTCTTT
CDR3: CASSLGLGPDTEAFF

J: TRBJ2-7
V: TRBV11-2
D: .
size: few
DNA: TGTGCCAGCAGCTTAGCCCTAGGGGCCCTCTACGAGCAGTACTTC
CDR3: CASSLALGALYEQYF

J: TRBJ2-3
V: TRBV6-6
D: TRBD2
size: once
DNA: TGTGCCAGCAGTTACGGGACTAGCGGGAATACAGATACGCAGTATTTT
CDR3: CASSYGTSGNTDTQYF

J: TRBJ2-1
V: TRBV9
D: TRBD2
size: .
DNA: TGTGCCAGCAGCCCCCGACTAGCGGGAGGAGGAGGGGGTTTTGATGAGCAGTTCTTC
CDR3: CASSPRLAGGGGGFDEQFF

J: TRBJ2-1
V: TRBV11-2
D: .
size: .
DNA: TGTGCCAGCAGCCTCCGCCGACAAGAGCAGTTCTTC
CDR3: CASSLRRQEQFF

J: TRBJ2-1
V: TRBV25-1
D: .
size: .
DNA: TGTGCCAGCAGTGAATTAGGTGCCAGAGAGCAGTTCTTC
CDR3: CASSELGAREQFF

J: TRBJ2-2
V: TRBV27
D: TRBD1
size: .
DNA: TGTGCCAGCAGCCGACAAACAGGGGTTTGGGCTACCGGGGAGCTGTTTTTT
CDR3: CASSRQTGVWATGELFF

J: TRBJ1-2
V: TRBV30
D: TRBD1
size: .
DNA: TGTGCCTGGAGTGATTCCGACAGGGCTAGGGATGGCTACACCTTC
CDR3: CAWSDSDRARDGYTF

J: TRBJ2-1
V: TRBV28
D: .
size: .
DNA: TGTGCCAGCAGTTCCGGGTTTACATACTACAATGAGCAGTTCTTC
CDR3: CASSSGFTYYNEQFF

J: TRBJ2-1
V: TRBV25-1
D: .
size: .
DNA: TGTGCCGCGGCGGGTAGGGCACCTGAGCAGTTCTTC
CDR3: CAAAGRAPEQFF

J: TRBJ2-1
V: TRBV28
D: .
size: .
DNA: TGTGCCAGCAGAGGTTTGGGGCCCTCCCATGAGCAGTTCTTC
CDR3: CASRGLGPSHEQFF

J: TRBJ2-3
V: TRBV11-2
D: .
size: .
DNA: TGTGCCAGCTCTCTGGGGGCATCCACAGATACGCAGTATTTT
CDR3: CASSLGASTDTQYF

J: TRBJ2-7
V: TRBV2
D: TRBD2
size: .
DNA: TGTGCCAGCAGCCTAGCGGGAGTATCTCACGAGCAGTACTTC
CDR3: CASSLAGVSHEQYF

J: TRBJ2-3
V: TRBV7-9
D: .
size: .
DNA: TGTGCCAGCAGCTCCTTAGATTCTAGCACAGATACGCAGTATTTT
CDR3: CASSSLDSSTDTQYF

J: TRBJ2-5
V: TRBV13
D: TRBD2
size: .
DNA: TGTGCCAGCAGCTTAGGACTAGCGGGAGTCGGGGAGACCCAGTACTTC
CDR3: CASSLGLAGVGETQYF

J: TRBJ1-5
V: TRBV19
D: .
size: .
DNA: TGTGCCAGTAGTATAGTGGGGGGCCAGCCCCAGCATTTT
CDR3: CASSIVGGQPQHF

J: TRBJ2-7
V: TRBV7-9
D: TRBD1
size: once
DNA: TGTGCCAGCAGCCGCGGGACAGGGCACTCCTACGAGCAGTACTTC
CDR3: CASSRGTGHSYEQYF

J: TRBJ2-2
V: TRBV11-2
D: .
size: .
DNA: TGTGCCAGCAGCCCCCAGCGGTCTTACACCGGGGAGCTGTTTTTT
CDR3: CASSPQRSYTGELFF

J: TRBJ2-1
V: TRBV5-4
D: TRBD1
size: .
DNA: TGTGCCAGCAGCTCAACAGGGGTTGACAATGAGCAGTTCTTC
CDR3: CASSSTGVDNEQFF

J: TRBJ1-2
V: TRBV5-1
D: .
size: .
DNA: TGCGCCAGCAGCTTTGAGACAGCCTATGGCTACACCTTC
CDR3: CASSFETAYGYTF

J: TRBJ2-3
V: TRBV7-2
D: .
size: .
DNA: TGTGCCAGCAGCTTAGATGGGAGGCCAGATACGCAGTATTTT
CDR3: CASSLDGRPDTQYF

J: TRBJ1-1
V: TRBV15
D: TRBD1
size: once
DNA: TGTGCCACCAGCAGAGGTAGGATCGAACAGGGGCACACTGAAGCTTTCTTT
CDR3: CATSRGRIEQGHTEAFF

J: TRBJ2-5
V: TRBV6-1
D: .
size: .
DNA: TGTGCCAGCAGTCGGGAGACCCAGTACTTC
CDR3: CASSRETQYF